The 18 T cell receptor beta chains listed next were all sequenced from one sample in a study of blood T cell repertoires in COVID-19. Assay: immunoSEQ multiplex PCR; the TCRdb copy retains only in-frame clones and omits some. The sample includes 45,000 to 50,000 clones, approximately 80% of them seen just once. The sample taken for sequencing was peripheral blood. Receptors originate from a human donor with active or convalescent COVID-19. The donor label of this sample is uncertain.

The chain recombines TRBV5-1 with TRBJ2-5, with D perhaps matching TRBD2 (5 bases). V lost 1 base to trimming and J lost 5 bases, with 9 bases between them. CDR3 length: 13 residues. Germline V gene data show CDR1 as SGHRS and CDR2 as YFSETQ. This CDR3 reads CASSLKGGETQYF. In nucleotides, the CDR3 is TGCGCCAGCAGCTTGAAGGGCGGGGAGACCCAGTACTTC.

The V and J genes are TRBV27 and TRBJ2-7; TRBD2 matches 8 bases. Germline lookup yields CDR1 MNHEY and CDR2 SMNVEV (reference sequence). The V and J ends lost 7 bases and 2 bases, in that order; junction bases with no gene match: 4. This CDR3 comprises 13 residues. The chain's CDR3 is CASTGRVPYEQYF. The CDR3 bases are TGTGCCAGCACCGGGAGGGTCCCCTACGAGCAGTACTTC.

This clone has a handful of counts. The V call is TRBV7-9, the J call TRBJ1-2; D may be TRBD1 (6 bases). This CDR3 comprises 15 residues. V was shortened by 1 base and J by 6 bases, with 15 bases between the two germline ends. The germline CDR1 and CDR2 sequences are SEHNR and FQNEAQ (reference sequence). CDR3 coding DNA: TGTGCCAGCAGCTTAGGCCCGCCCAGGGGTCATGGCTACACCTTC. It codes for CASSLGPPRGHGYTF. The variable domain in full, completed from reference TRBV7-9 and TRBJ1-2, reads DTGVSQNPRHKITKRGQNVTFRCDPISEHNRLYWYRQTLGQGPEFLTYFQNEAQLEKSRLLSDRFSAERPKGSFSTLEIQRTEQGDSAMYLCASSLGPPRGHGYTFGSGTRLTVV.

The chain is built from TRBV5-1 and TRBJ1-1, with 10 bases identical to TRBD1. With 4 bases clipped from V and 11 bases from J, the junction kept 5 bases outside the gene matches. Germline V CDR1 and CDR2: SGHRS, YFSETQ. This CDR3 region has 12 residues. CDR3: CASSLDRGAAFF. The CDR3 bases are TGCGCCAGCAGCCTGGACAGGGGGGCCGCTTTCTTT.

This sequence joins TRBV9 and TRBJ2-3; TRBD2 matches 7 bases. CDR3 size: 16 residues. V trimming: 0 bases; J trimming: 2 bases; junction bases outside the gene matches: 6. Germline V gene sequence: CDR1 SGDLS, CDR2 YYNGEE. The CDR3 DNA sequence: TGTGCCAGCAGCGTAGGGGGCGGGAGCCCCACAGATACGCAGTATTTT. Its translation: CASSVGGGSPTDTQYF. The full variable domain, with the rest looked up from reference TRBV9 and TRBJ2-3, is DSGVTQTPKHLITATGQRVTLRCSPRSGDLSVYWYQQSLDQGLQFLIQYYNGEERAKGNILERFSAQQFPDLHSELNLSSLELGDSALYFCASSVGGGSPTDTQYFGPGTRLTVL.

In this sample, this clone turned up many times. The chain employs TRBV5-1 and TRBJ2-5, with 8 positions matching TRBD2. After removal of 0 bases from V and 4 bases from J, the junction contained 8 bases not matched to a gene. Germline V gene data show CDR1 as SGHRS and CDR2 as YFSETQ. The length of the CDR3 is 16 residues. CDR3 bases: TGCGCCAGCAGCTTGGCGTCGTTTGCGGGAGGAGAGACCCAGTACTTC. It specifies CASSLASFAGGETQYF.

This clone was counted a few times. The V gene is TRBV28, the J gene TRBJ2-1; D may be TRBD1 (6 bases). V was trimmed by 5 bases and J by 8 bases, leaving 19 bases between them. The CDR3 loop spans 15 amino acids. The germline CDR1 and CDR2 sequences are MDHEN and SYDVKM. CDR3 region: CASSRPGHSRDEQFF. The CDR3 DNA reads as TGTGCCAGCAGTAGACCGGGACATTCCCGGGATGAGCAGTTCTTC.

This chain joins TRBV19 and TRBJ2-3; TRBD2 agrees at 8 bases. Germline values: CDR1 LNHDA, CDR2 SQIVND (reference sequence). The trim removed 8 bases at V and 2 bases at J, leaving 9 bases unmatched. This CDR3 contains 15 residues. The CDR3 reads CASQPSGRYTDTQYF. CDR3 coding DNA: TGTGCCAGTCAACCTAGCGGGCGTTACACAGATACGCAGTATTTT.

The rearrangement joins TRBV19 to TRBJ2-7; possible D gene TRBD1, 6 bases. Trimming pared 5 bases from V and 2 bases from J, leaving 22 bases between. CDR3 length equals 17 residues. The germline CDR1 and CDR2 sequences are LNHDA and SQIVND (reference sequence). The CDR3, as DNA: TGTGCCAGTAGTTTTTCTCTTGGTAGGACAGTGACCTACGAGCAGTACTTC. It encodes CASSFSLGRTVTYEQYF.

The gene calls are TRBV5-5 and TRBJ2-7, with 13 bases that match TRBD2. This CDR3 comprises 17 residues. V lost 0 bases and J lost 0; bases outside the gene matches: 3. The V gene's germline CDR1 is SGHKS and CDR2 YYEKEE (reference sequence). CDR3 nucleotides: TGTGCCAGCAGCTTGGCCCGACTAGCGGGGGGCTCCTACGAGCAGTACTTC. The encoded protein is CASSLARLAGGSYEQYF.

The chain is built from TRBV6-5 and TRBJ1-2, with TRBD1 as a possible D gene (5 bases). V was trimmed by 7 bases and J by 7 bases, leaving 19 bases between them. This CDR3 has 14 residues. From germline, CDR1 is MNHEY and CDR2 SVGAGI. Here the CDR3 reads CASTLGGGASGYTF. The CDR3 DNA reads TGTGCCAGCACCCTGGGGGGGGGTGCTTCTGGCTACACCTTC.

The chain is built from TRBV9 and TRBJ2-1; maybe TRBD1 (5 bases). In germline, CDR1 is SGDLS, CDR2 YYNGEE. The V end lost 0 bases, the J end lost 0 bases, and 13 bases lay between the germline ends. CDR3 length: 17 residues. CDR3 residues: CASSVDKGLSSYNEQFF. The CDR3 DNA reads as TGTGCCAGCAGCGTAGATAAGGGGCTCAGCTCCTACAATGAGCAGTTCTTC.

The chain joins TRBV25-1 to TRBJ1-3; D perhaps matches TRBD1 (5 bases). Germline CDR1 is MGHDK and CDR2 is SYGVNS. V lost 8 bases to trimming and J lost 4 bases, with 18 bases between them. The CDR3 has 15 amino acids. CDR3 sequence reads: CASRPGGAEGNTIYF. As DNA, the CDR3 is TGTGCCAGCCGCCCCGGAGGGGCGGAAGGAAACACCATATATTTT.

This chain connects TRBV6-5 to TRBJ1-4; no clear D. CDR1 and CDR2 (germline): MNHEY, SVGAGI. V was trimmed by 6 bases and J by 8 bases, leaving 10 bases between them. The CDR3 sequence is 12 residues long. CDR3 in amino acids: CASRREWEKLFF. DNA for the CDR3: TGTGCCAGCAGAAGGGAGTGGGAAAAACTGTTTTTT.

This chain joins TRBV14 and TRBJ2-7; D remains ambiguous. Trimming took off 0 bases at V and 1 base at J, with 4 bases between the two ends. From germline, CDR1 is SGHDN and CDR2 FVKESK. CDR3 length: 13 residues. The CDR3, as DNA: TGTGCCAGCAGCCAAGACACTTCCTACGAGCAGTACTTC. Translating it yields CASSQDTSYEQYF.

The V call is TRBV5-6, the J call TRBJ2-1; 9 nucleotides align to TRBD2. The CDR3 runs 16 residues. The germline V gene has CDR1 SGHDT and CDR2 YYEEEE. Trimming removed 4 bases from V and 1 base from J; junction bases left unmatched: 6. CDR3 in DNA: TGTGCCAGCAGCCCGACTAGCGGCCCTTCCTACAATGAGCAGTTCTTC. Encoded protein: CASSPTSGPSYNEQFF.

This clone was seen just once. The chain is built from TRBV24-1 and TRBJ2-7; tentative D call: TRBD1 (6 bases). The CDR3 sequence is 13 residues long. V was cut by 5 bases and J by 4 bases, with 11 bases left in between. The V gene's germline CDR1 is KGHDR and CDR2 SFDVKD. CDR3 in DNA: TGTGCCACCAGTGCTGCAGGGGAATACGAGCAGTACTTC. It codes for CATSAAGEYEQYF.

The V gene is TRBV4-3, the J gene TRBJ2-2; the D gene is possibly TRBD2 (6 bases). V shed 0 bases and J shed 7 bases, with 9 bases lying between them. This CDR3 contains 14 residues. CDR1 and CDR2 (germline): LGHNA, YSLEER. The CDR3 here is CASSQERRGGELFF. CDR3 in DNA: TGCGCCAGCAGCCAAGAAAGGCGGGGCGGGGAGCTGTTTTTT.